The source of this T cell receptor (beta chain) is a study of blood T cell repertoires in COVID-19. Repertoires were generated with immunoSEQ multiplex PCR, while TCRdb's copy carries only in-frame clones and drops some. The top ten clones hold almost 9.5% of a sample with fewer than 300,000 clones, roughly 88% of them seen once. After removal of 3 bases from V and 8 bases from J, the junction contained 7 bases not matched to a gene. Germline-derived CDR1 and CDR2 are SGHAT and FQNNGV. This CDR3 is 15 amino acids long. This rearrangement joins TRBV11-2 to TRBJ2-1, with 10 bases aligning to TRBD1. Specimen: peripheral blood. This TCR derives from a man between 18 and 35 years old with active or convalescent COVID-19. CDR3 in amino acids: CASSFDRGLLDEQFF. The DNA of the CDR3 is TGTGCCAGCAGCTTTGACAGGGGGCTTTTGGATGAGCAGTTCTTC.